Listed here are 21 T cell receptor beta chains from one sample, sequenced in a study of control samples from healthy donors and cancer patients. The assay was immunoSEQ multiplex PCR, and TCRdb's table has in-frame clones only and misses some. The ten top clones account for 2% to 2.5%, within a sample of approximately 190,000 clones. Sequencing used blood. The receptors derive from a woman in her 30s in good health.

V and J are TRBV16 and TRBJ1-1, with a possible D match to TRBD1 (5 bases). The V and J ends lost 4 bases and 1 base respectively, with 10 bases between them. This CDR3 has 14 amino acids. Germline assignment: CDR1 KGHSY and CDR2 FQNENV. The CDR3 here is CASSLPQENTEAFF. The CDR3, as DNA: TGTGCCAGCAGCCTACCACAGGAGAACACTGAAGCTTTCTTT.

The chain recombines TRBV6-5 with TRBJ1-1, with a tentative D call TRBD1 (6 bases). Trimming took 11 bases from V and 0 from J, leaving 16 bases between them. This CDR3 has 14 amino acids. Germline V lookup: CDR1 MNHEY, CDR2 SVGAGI. CDR3 coding DNA: TGTGCCTCCAGGGGCGGACGAATGAACACTGAAGCTTTCTTT. Translated, it gives CASRGGRMNTEAFF.

The V call is TRBV12-3 or TRBV12-4, the J call TRBJ1-1; perhaps TRBD1 as D (6 bases). V was trimmed by 6 bases and J by 7 bases, leaving 9 bases between them. This CDR3 comprises 11 residues. The CDR3 sequence: CASSWTVEAFF. The CDR3 DNA sequence: TGTGCCAGCAGCTGGACAGTTGAAGCTTTCTTT.

The chain recombines TRBV7-9 with TRBJ1-4; 9 bases are a match to TRBD1. Unmatched junction bases numbered 6, after V lost 5 bases and J lost 11 bases. Per the germline V gene, CDR1 is SEHNR and CDR2 is FQNEAQ (reference sequence). The CDR3 is 13 residues long. The CDR3 DNA sequence: TGTGCCAGCAGCCCGTGGGACAGGGCGAAACTGTTTTTT. Translating it yields CASSPWDRAKLFF.

The CDR3: CASSARLRGGSDTQYF. CDR3 DNA sequence: TGTGCCAGCAGTGCCCGTCTTCGGGGGGGTTCAGATACGCAGTATTTT. This rearrangement joins TRBV6-1 to TRBJ2-3, with 8 bases matching TRBD2. Germline values: CDR1 MNHNS, CDR2 SASEGT. With 4 bases clipped from V and 4 bases from J, the junction kept 10 bases outside the gene matches. This CDR3 is built from 16 residues.

The chain is built from TRBV6-1 and TRBJ2-5; no clear D. Trimming pared 2 bases from V and 9 bases from J, leaving 4 bases between. Per the germline V gene, CDR1 is MNHNS and CDR2 is SASEGT. CDR3 length: 10 amino acids. The CDR3 loop reads CASSEFAQYF. As DNA, the CDR3 is TGTGCCAGCAGTGAATTTGCCCAGTACTTC.

Details on this clone: Other DNA sequences from this sample encode an identical CDR3 as well. The rearrangement links TRBV5-1 to TRBJ2-1, with 8 bases matching TRBD2. The CDR3 runs to 15 residues. Germline assignment: CDR1 SGHRS and CDR2 YFSETQ. The ends lost 0 bases at V and 5 bases at J; junction bases unmatched: 4. CDR3 nucleotide sequence: TGCGCCAGCAGCTTGGTTGCGGGGGGAAACAATGAGCAGTTCTTC. Protein sequence: CASSLVAGGNNEQFF.

The chain joins TRBV10-3 to TRBJ1-5; tentatively, D is TRBD1 (6 bases). The CDR3 extends over 14 amino acids. The V gene's germline CDR1 is ENHRY and CDR2 SYGVKD. V lost 6 bases, J lost 3 bases, and 12 bases lay in between. CDR3: CAIRDSNSNQPQHF. The CDR3 DNA reads TGTGCCATCAGGGACAGTAACTCCAATCAGCCCCAGCATTTT.

This chain joins TRBV28 and TRBJ1-2; the D is unclear. The CDR3 has 14 amino acids. Germline lookup yields CDR1 MDHEN and CDR2 SYDVKM. Trimming removed 3 bases from V and 0 bases from J, with 8 bases in between. CDR3 sequence: CASSLSASNYGYTF. As DNA, the CDR3 is TGTGCCAGCAGTTTGTCTGCATCTAACTATGGCTACACCTTC.

This chain joins TRBV4-1 and TRBJ2-7, with 9 bases aligning to TRBD2. The CDR3 runs 16 residues. CDR1 and CDR2 (germline): MGHRA, YSYEKL. With 3 bases clipped from V and 3 bases from J, the junction kept 9 bases outside the gene matches. Here the CDR3 reads CASSQGGGLAIYEQYF. CDR3 bases: TGCGCCAGCAGCCAGGGAGGGGGACTAGCTATCTACGAGCAGTACTTC.

The chain recombines TRBV12-1 with TRBJ2-5; the table's D call, TRBD1, has no DNA check behind it. TRBV12-1 is recorded as a pseudogene. This CDR3 is 16 amino acids long. In nucleotides, the CDR3 is TGTGCCAGCGCTCCCCTACGAGACAGTACCCAAGAGACCCAGTACTTC. Translating gives CASAPLRDSTQETQYF.

The rearrangement links TRBV15 to TRBJ1-1, with D perhaps TRBD1 (6 bases). CDR1 is LNHNV, CDR2 YYDKDF, per germline (reference sequence). The CDR3 is 15 amino acids. V was pared by 0 bases and J by 4 bases, with 12 bases between. CDR3 sequence reads: CATSREYRVGTEAFF. CDR3 sequence (DNA): TGTGCCACCAGCAGAGAGTACAGGGTGGGCACTGAAGCTTTCTTT.

The chain uses TRBV19 and TRBJ1-5, with D perhaps TRBD1 (6 bases). Germline loops: CDR1 LNHDA, CDR2 SQIVND (reference sequence). V gave up 7 bases and J gave up 2 bases, with 12 bases separating them. The CDR3 totals 14 residues. Written as DNA, the CDR3 is TGTGCCAGTAAAGGCAGGGGAGGCAATCAGCCCCAGCATTTT. Translating gives CASKGRGGNQPQHF.

The rearrangement uses TRBV5-1 and TRBJ1-1, with D uncertain. Trimming pared 3 bases from V and 0 bases from J, leaving 27 bases between. CDR1 SGHRS and CDR2 YFSETQ come from the germline V gene. The CDR3 is 20 amino acids. CDR3 sequence reads: CASSSRKPSRILGMNTEAFF. Written as DNA, the CDR3 is TGCGCCAGCAGCTCCCGAAAACCCTCCAGAATCCTTGGCATGAACACTGAAGCTTTCTTT. The full variable domain, with the rest looked up from reference TRBV5-1 and TRBJ1-1, is KAGVTQTPRYLIKTRGQQVTLSCSPISGHRSVSWYQQTPGQGLQFLFEYFSETQRNKGNFPGRFSGRQFSNSRSEMNVSTLELGDSALYLCASSSRKPSRILGMNTEAFFGQGTRLTVV.

The chain links TRBV2 to TRBJ2-5, with D unresolved. The germline gives CDR1 SNHLY, CDR2 FYNNEI. Trimming left V 7 bases short and J 2 bases short, with 5 bases between. CDR3 size: 11 residues. In DNA, the CDR3 is TGTGCCAGCACATGGCAAGAGACCCAGTACTTC. It yields the protein CASTWQETQYF. The whole variable domain, filled in from reference TRBV2 and TRBJ2-5, reads EPEVTQTPSHQVTQMGQEVILRCVPISNHLYFYWYRQILGQKVEFLVSFYNNEISEKSEIFDDQFSVERPDGSNFTLKIRSTKLEDSAMYFCASTWQETQYFGPGTRLLVL.

The rearrangement uses TRBV2 and TRBJ2-1; 10 bases match TRBD2. The CDR3 loop spans 16 amino acids. J lost 9 bases, V lost 5 bases, and 13 bases had no gene match. Germline V gene sequence: CDR1 SNHLY, CDR2 FYNNEI. The CDR3 region is CASSPRLGLARGEQFF. For the CDR3, the DNA is TGTGCCAGCAGTCCACGACTGGGACTAGCGAGGGGTGAGCAGTTCTTC.

The CDR3: CASSHNPVSSYEQYF. The CDR3, as DNA: TGCGCCAGCAGCCATAACCCTGTGAGCTCCTACGAGCAGTACTTC. The genes are TRBV5-1 and TRBJ2-7; D not certain. CDR3 length: 15 residues. From germline, CDR1 is SGHRS and CDR2 YFSETQ. Trimming left V 4 bases short and J 0 bases short, with 14 bases between.

V gene TRBV6-2 or TRBV6-3 combines with J gene TRBJ1-1; D is uncertain. The CDR3 totals 14 residues. Trimming left V 0 bases short and J 6 bases short, with 11 bases between. In germline, CDR1 is MNHEY, CDR2 SVGEGT. The CDR3 sequence is CASSYSPEGPEAFF. The DNA for the CDR3 is TGTGCCAGCAGTTACTCCCCCGAGGGCCCTGAAGCTTTCTTT.

V and J are TRBV10-1 and TRBJ1-5, with D unresolved. V was trimmed by 2 bases and J by 6 bases, leaving 8 bases between them. CDR1 is WNHNN and CDR2 is SYGVQD in the germline V gene (reference sequence). The CDR3 extends over 13 amino acids. The CDR3 DNA reads as TGCGCCAGCAGTGAGAGGGAGGGTCAGCCCCAGCATTTT. Its translation is CASSEREGQPQHF.

The chain links TRBV18 to TRBJ2-7; 10 nucleotides agree with TRBD2. Germline V gene sequence: CDR1 KGHSH, CDR2 LQKENI. There are 15 residues in the CDR3. V shed 0 bases and J 2 bases; nucleotides not matched to a gene: 1. The CDR3 spells CASSPPSGGAYEQYF. The DNA of the CDR3 is TGTGCCAGCTCACCACCGAGCGGGGGGGCCTACGAGCAGTACTTC.

The chain has TRBV4-2 and TRBJ2-3; D gene unclear. Trimming removed 0 bases from V and 6 bases from J, with 19 bases in between. Germline CDR1 and CDR2: LGHNA and YNFKEQ. The length of the CDR3 is 17 residues. The CDR3 protein is CASSQERSRLGSDTQYF. The CDR3 coding sequence is TGTGCCAGCAGCCAAGAGAGGAGTAGGTTGGGGTCCGATACGCAGTATTTT.